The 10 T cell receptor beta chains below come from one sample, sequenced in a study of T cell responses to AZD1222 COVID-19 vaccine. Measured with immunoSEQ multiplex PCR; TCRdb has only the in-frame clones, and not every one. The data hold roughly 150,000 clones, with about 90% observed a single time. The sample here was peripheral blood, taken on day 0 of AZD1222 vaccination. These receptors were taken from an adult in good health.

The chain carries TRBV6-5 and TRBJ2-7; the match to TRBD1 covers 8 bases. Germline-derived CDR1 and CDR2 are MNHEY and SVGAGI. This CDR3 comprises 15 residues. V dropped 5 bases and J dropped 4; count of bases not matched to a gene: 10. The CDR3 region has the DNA TGTGCCAGCAGTCTCGGACAGGGTATTGTTTACGAGCAGTACTTC. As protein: CASSLGQGIVYEQYF.

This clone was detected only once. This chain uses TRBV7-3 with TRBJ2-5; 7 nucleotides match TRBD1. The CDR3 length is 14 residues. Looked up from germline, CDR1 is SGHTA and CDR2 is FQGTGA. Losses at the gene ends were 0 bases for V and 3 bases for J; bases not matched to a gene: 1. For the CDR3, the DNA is TGTGCCAGCAGCTTAACCGGGACAGAAGAGACCCAGTACTTC. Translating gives CASSLTGTEETQYF.

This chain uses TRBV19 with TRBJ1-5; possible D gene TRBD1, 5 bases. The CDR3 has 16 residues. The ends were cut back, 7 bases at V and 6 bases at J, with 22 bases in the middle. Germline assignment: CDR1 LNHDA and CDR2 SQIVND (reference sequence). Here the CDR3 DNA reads TGTGCCAGTACCATAGACCCCAGGGCGAGGGGTCAGCCCCAGCATTTT. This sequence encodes CASTIDPRARGQPQHF.

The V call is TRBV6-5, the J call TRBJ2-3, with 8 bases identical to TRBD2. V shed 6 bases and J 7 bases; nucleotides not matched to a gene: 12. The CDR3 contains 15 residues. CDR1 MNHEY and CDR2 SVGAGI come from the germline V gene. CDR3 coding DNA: TGTGCCAGCAGCCCGGGACTAGAGACATTACATACGCAGTATTTT. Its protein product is CASSPGLETLHTQYF.

The CDR3 is CASNGRTSGGGEQYF. The CDR3 DNA is TGTGCCAGCAATGGCCGGACTAGCGGGGGAGGAGAGCAGTACTTC. The chain is built from TRBV7-9 and TRBJ2-7, with 13 bases that match TRBD2. The CDR3 has 15 amino acids. The germline V gene encodes CDR1 SEHNR and CDR2 FQNEAQ (reference sequence). The trim removed 7 bases at V and 7 bases at J, leaving 10 bases unmatched.

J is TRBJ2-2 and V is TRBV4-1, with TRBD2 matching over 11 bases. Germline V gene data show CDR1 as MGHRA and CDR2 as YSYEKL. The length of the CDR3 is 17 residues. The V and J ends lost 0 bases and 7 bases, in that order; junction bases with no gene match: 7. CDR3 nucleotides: TGCGCCAGCAGCCAAGATGTTGCTAGCGGGAGGAGCGGGGAGCTGTTTTTT. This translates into CASSQDVASGRSGELFF.

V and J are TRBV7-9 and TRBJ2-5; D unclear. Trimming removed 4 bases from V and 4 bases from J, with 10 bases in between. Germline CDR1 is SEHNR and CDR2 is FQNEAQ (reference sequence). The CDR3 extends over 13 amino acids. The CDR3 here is CASSYGSGETQYF. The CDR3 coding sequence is TGTGCCAGCAGCTACGGATCGGGAGAGACCCAGTACTTC.

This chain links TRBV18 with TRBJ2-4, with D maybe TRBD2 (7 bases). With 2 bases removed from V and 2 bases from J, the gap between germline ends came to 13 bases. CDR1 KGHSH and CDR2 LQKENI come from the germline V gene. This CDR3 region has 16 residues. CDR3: CASSPGGAGTKNIQYF. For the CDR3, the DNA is TGTGCCAGCTCACCAGGGGGGGCAGGAACCAAAAACATTCAGTACTTC.

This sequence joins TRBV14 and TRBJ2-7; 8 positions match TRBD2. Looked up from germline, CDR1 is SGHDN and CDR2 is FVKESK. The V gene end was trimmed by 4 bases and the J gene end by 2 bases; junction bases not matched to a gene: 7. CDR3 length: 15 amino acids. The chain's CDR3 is CASSPTGTRTYEQYF. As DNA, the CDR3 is TGTGCCAGCAGCCCTACCGGGACTAGAACCTACGAGCAGTACTTC.

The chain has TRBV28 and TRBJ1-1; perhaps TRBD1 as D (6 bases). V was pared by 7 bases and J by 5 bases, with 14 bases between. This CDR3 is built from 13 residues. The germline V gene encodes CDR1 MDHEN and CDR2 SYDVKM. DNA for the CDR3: TGTGCCAGCAACCAGGGGTGGGAGACTGAAGCTTTCTTT. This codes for CASNQGWETEAFF.